This entry lists 18 T cell receptor beta chains sequenced from one sample in a study of T cells after yellow fever vaccination. TCRdb reprocessed the 5' RACE reads via MiXCR and lists one record per CDR3 protein. Among about 85,000 distinct CDR3 sequences, approximately 12% were seen once, and the ten largest hold under 30%. This specimen was CD8+ T cells not binding an NS4B(214-222) dextramer, sorted from PBMCs, taken roughly 23 days after the first yellow fever vaccination. The receptor source for this set is a man between 18 and 29 years old who received the YFV17D yellow fever vaccine.

V usage is TRBV6-5 and J usage is TRBJ2-7; D is uncertain. The V gene's germline CDR1 is MNHEY and CDR2 SVGAGI. CDR3 length: 14 residues. V lost 0 bases to trimming and J lost 0 bases, with 6 bases between them. For the CDR3, the DNA is TGTGCCAGCAGTTACTCGGGATCCTCCTACGAGCAGTACTTC. Encoded protein: CASSYSGSSYEQYF.

This clonotype appeared a few times. The chain is built from TRBV27 and TRBJ2-3; TRBD1 agrees at 7 bases. Germline V gene sequence: CDR1 MNHEY, CDR2 SMNVEV (reference sequence). V lost 5 bases to trimming and J lost 1 base; unmatched junction nucleotides: 9. This CDR3 region has 16 residues. The CDR3 is CASSAPTGFGTDTQYF. The CDR3 DNA reads as TGTGCCAGCAGTGCCCCGACAGGGTTCGGCACAGATACGCAGTATTTT.

This clonotype was counted only a few times. This chain links TRBV4-1 with TRBJ1-1; no firm D call. The CDR3 extends over 14 amino acids. Deletions cut 1 base from V and 1 base from J, with 7 bases between. Germline V gives CDR1 MGHRA, CDR2 YSYEKL. CDR3 bases: TGCGCCAGCAGCCAAGGTAACCGGAACACTGAAGCTTTCTTT. Encoded protein: CASSQGNRNTEAFF.

The chain combines TRBV6-5 with TRBJ1-2, with 8 bases matching TRBD1. The ends lost 8 bases at V and 4 bases at J; junction bases unmatched: 3. Per the germline V gene, CDR1 is MNHEY and CDR2 is SVGAGI. This CDR3 has 12 amino acids. The CDR3 protein is CASRTGLYGYTF. In nucleotides, the CDR3 is TGTGCCAGCCGGACAGGGCTCTATGGCTACACCTTC.

The V gene is TRBV7-8, the J gene TRBJ2-1; 8 bases map to TRBD2. Trimming took 0 bases from V and 7 from J; bases not matched to a gene: 11. The CDR3 runs to 17 residues. Germline V gives CDR1 SGHVS, CDR2 FQNEAQ. This CDR3 reads CASSLAPLAGGYNEQFF. In DNA, the CDR3 is TGTGCCAGCAGCTTAGCCCCACTCGCGGGGGGATATAATGAGCAGTTCTTC.

This clonotype was seen more than once but under ten times. The V gene is TRBV12-3 or TRBV12-4, the J gene TRBJ1-2; no definite D call. V was cut by 4 bases and J by 8 bases, with 14 bases left in between. This CDR3 has 13 amino acids. The CDR3 loop is CASSSGGMRGYTF. CDR3 DNA: TGTGCCAGCAGTTCTGGTGGGATGAGGGGCTACACCTTC.

The chain has TRBV7-9 and TRBJ2-3, with TRBD2 as a possible D gene (7 bases). Trimming took 2 bases from V and 4 from J, leaving 13 bases between them. Looked up from germline, CDR1 is SEHNR and CDR2 is FQNEAQ (reference sequence). This CDR3 spans 15 amino acids. The CDR3: CASSLRGGIPDTQYF. The DNA for the CDR3 is TGTGCCAGCAGCTTAAGGGGGGGCATCCCAGATACGCAGTATTTT.

This clonotype was seen a few times. V gene TRBV27 combines with J gene TRBJ1-6, with D perhaps matching TRBD1 (5 bases). The CDR3 runs 15 residues. Trimming left V 6 bases short and J 5 bases short, with 14 bases between. Germline V gives CDR1 MNHEY, CDR2 SMNVEV (reference sequence). The CDR3 spells CASRGGPWDNSPLHF. The CDR3 bases are TGTGCCAGCAGGGGGGGACCCTGGGATAATTCACCCCTCCACTTT.

In its sample, this clonotype was seen a few times. The DNA for the CDR3 is TGTGCCAGCAGCTTAAGTTCTGGGGCCAATCAGCCCCAGCATTTT. This encodes CASSLSSGANQPQHF. The chain combines TRBV7-3 with TRBJ1-5; a weak D match, TRBD1 (5 bases). CDR1 is SGHTA, CDR2 FQGTGA, per germline. The CDR3 is 15 amino acids. Trimming took 1 base from V and 3 from J, leaving 10 bases between them.

This clonotype is judged medium-sized. The V call is TRBV7-9, the J call TRBJ2-5; the match to TRBD2 covers 8 bases. The germline V gene has CDR1 SEHNR and CDR2 FQNEAQ (reference sequence). The CDR3 runs to 13 residues. V gave up 5 bases and J gave up 4 bases; unmatched junction bases: 3. The CDR3 spells CASSPREGETQYF. The CDR3 DNA sequence: TGTGCCAGCAGCCCTCGGGAGGGAGAGACCCAGTACTTC. Complete variable domain (other parts from reference TRBV7-9 and TRBJ2-5): DTGVSQNPRHKITKRGQNVTFRCDPISEHNRLYWYRQTLGQGPEFLTYFQNEAQLEKSRLLSDRFSAERPKGSFSTLEIQRTEQGDSAMYLCASSPREGETQYFGPGTRLLVL.

This clonotype was counted a few times. J is TRBJ2-7 and V is TRBV27; D is possibly TRBD2 (6 bases). The CDR3 is 14 residues long. The ends were cut back, 0 bases at V and 3 bases at J, with 9 bases in the middle. CDR1 and CDR2 (germline): MNHEY, SMNVEV (reference sequence). CDR3 region: CASSLSGGYYEQYV. Written as DNA, the CDR3 is TGTGCCAGCAGTTTATCTGGAGGGTACTACGAGCAGTACGTC.

The J gene is TRBJ2-1, the V gene TRBV20-1; 10 nucleotides align to TRBD2. The CDR3 is 15 amino acids. Germline-derived CDR1 and CDR2 are DFQATT and SNEGSKA (reference sequence). J lost 4 bases, V lost 1 base, and 4 bases had no gene match. The CDR3 DNA sequence: TGCAGTGCTAGAGGAGTAGCGGGGGGTTACAATGAGCAGTTCTTC. Encoded protein: CSARGVAGGYNEQFF.

The chain joins TRBV27 to TRBJ1-5; 10 bases are shared with TRBD1. V gave up 5 bases and J gave up 4 bases; unmatched junction bases: 2. CDR3 length: 14 residues. Germline assignment: CDR1 MNHEY and CDR2 SMNVEV (reference sequence). The CDR3 DNA reads as TGTGCCAGCAGTCGACAGGGGGCGAATCAGCCCCAGCATTTT. Translated: CASSRQGANQPQHF.

This clonotype was counted only a few times. A single base separates this from a much larger clone, so it may be a read error. This chain links TRBV20-1 with TRBJ2-1; the match to TRBD1 covers 9 bases. V lost 0 bases, J lost 3 bases, and 3 bases stayed unmatched. The CDR3 is 15 amino acids. Germline V gene lookup returns CDR1 DFQATT and CDR2 SNEGSKA (reference sequence). This CDR3 reads CSARDRDRDYNEQFF. CDR3 DNA: TGCAGTGCTAGAGACCGGGACAGGGACTACAATGAGCAGTTCTTC.

This clonotype has only a few counts. This chain joins TRBV7-2 and TRBJ1-1, with D possibly TRBD1 on 5 matching bases. Trimming stripped 1 base from V and 7 bases from J, with 13 bases between. Germline CDR1 reads SGHTA; CDR2 reads FQGNSA. This CDR3 is built from 14 residues. CDR3 in amino acids: CASSLGSAGGEAFF. CDR3 bases: TGTGCCAGCAGCTTAGGATCGGCTGGGGGTGAAGCTTTCTTT.

The chain combines TRBV9 with TRBJ2-5; perhaps TRBD2 as D (6 bases). CDR1 is SGDLS and CDR2 is YYNGEE in the germline V gene. Trimming took 3 bases from V and 2 from J, leaving 17 bases between them. The CDR3 loop spans 16 amino acids. CDR3 in amino acids: CASSALGSGGQETQYF. The CDR3 DNA reads TGTGCCAGCAGCGCGTTGGGGTCCGGGGGACAAGAGACCCAGTACTTC.

The chain couples TRBV5-1 to TRBJ2-7; D is uncertain. The V gene lost 0 bases and the J gene lost 0 bases, with 10 bases spanning the gap. The CDR3 has 15 amino acids. Per germline, CDR1 SGHRS and CDR2 YFSETQ. This chain's CDR3 is CASSLVSAFSYEQYF. The DNA of the CDR3 is TGCGCCAGCAGCTTGGTGTCCGCATTCTCCTACGAGCAGTACTTC.

The rearrangement uses TRBV12-2 and TRBJ1-1; the table's D call, TRBD1, has no DNA check behind it. TRBV12-2 is an annotated pseudogene. This CDR3 is 16 amino acids long. The CDR3 here is CASRLTGGRGNTEAFF. The DNA for the CDR3 is TGTGCAAGTCGCCTAACAGGGGGCAGAGGGAACACTGAAGCTTTCTTT.